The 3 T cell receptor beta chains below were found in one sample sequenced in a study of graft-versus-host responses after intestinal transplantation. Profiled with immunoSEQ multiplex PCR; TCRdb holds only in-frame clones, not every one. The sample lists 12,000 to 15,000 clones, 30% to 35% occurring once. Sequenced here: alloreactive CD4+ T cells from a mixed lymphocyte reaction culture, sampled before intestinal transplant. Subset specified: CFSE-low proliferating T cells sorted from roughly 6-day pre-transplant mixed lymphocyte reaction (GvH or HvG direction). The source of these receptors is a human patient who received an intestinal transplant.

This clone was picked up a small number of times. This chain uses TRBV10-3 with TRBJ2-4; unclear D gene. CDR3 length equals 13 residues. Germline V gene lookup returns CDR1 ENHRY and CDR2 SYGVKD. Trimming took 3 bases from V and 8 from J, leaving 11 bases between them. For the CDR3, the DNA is TGTGCCATCAGTGATATCCCTGGAGACATTCAGTACTTC. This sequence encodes CAISDIPGDIQYF.

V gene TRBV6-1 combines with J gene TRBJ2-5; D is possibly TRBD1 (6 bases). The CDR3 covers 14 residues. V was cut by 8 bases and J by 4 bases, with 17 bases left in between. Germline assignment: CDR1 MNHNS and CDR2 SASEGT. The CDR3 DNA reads TGTGCCAGCGGGTTTTACAGGGTGAGAGAGACCCAGTACTTC. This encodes CASGFYRVRETQYF.

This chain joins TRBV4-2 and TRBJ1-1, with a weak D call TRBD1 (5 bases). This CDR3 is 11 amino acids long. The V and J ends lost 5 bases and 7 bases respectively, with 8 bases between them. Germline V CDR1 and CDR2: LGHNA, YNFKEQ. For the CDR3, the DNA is TGTGCCAGCAGCGGGGCAGGTGAAGCTTTCTTT. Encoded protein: CASSGAGEAFF.